The sequence of this T cell receptor (beta chain) was determined in a study of blood T cell repertoires in COVID-19. About the study: From T cells, B-cell-depleted T cells, or PBMCs came the material, which was cDNA or gDNA.

It was during active infection that Seattle patients were enrolled and then longitudinally followed. Germline V gene lookup returns CDR1 KGHSH and CDR2 LQKENI. V lost 2 bases, J lost 2 bases, and 9 bases lay in between. CDR3 length: 15 amino acids. Using immunoSEQ multiplex PCR, the repertoire was profiled, and TCRdb retains in-frame clones only, with some absent. The sample contains a few hundred thousand clones, 75% to 85% of which appear only once. The sequenced sample was peripheral blood. This receptor was identified in a woman younger than 45 with COVID-19, enrolled during active disease. The chain uses TRBV18 and TRBJ2-2; unclear D gene. CDR3 bases: TGTGCCAGCTCACCAAGCGTTACCAACACCGGGGAGCTGTTTTTT. Translating gives CASSPSVTNTGELFF.